These 9 T cell receptor beta chains were all obtained from the same sample, sequenced in a study of a mutant IDH1 vaccine in newly diagnosed glioma. These receptors lack a known antigen. Time point defined: week 23, last vaccination. Vaccine doses each comprised 300 ug of mutant IDH1 20-mer peptide, with topical imiquimod. Some clones are missing from TCRdb's copy, which holds only in-frame ones; the method was immunoSEQ multiplex PCR. The table lists roughly 60,000 clones, approximately 81% of them singletons. The starting material was PBMCs, obtained from a glioma patient whose treatment included an IDH1 peptide vaccine. The receptors originated from a young man with glioma.

The genes are TRBV6-5 and TRBJ1-2; 9 bases align to TRBD1. The CDR3 is 14 amino acids. Trimming took 4 bases from V and 4 from J; bases not matched to a gene: 4. Germline CDR1 is MNHEY and CDR2 is SVGAGI. The CDR3 here is CASSSAQGAYGYTF. The CDR3 region has the DNA TGTGCCAGCAGTTCCGCACAGGGGGCCTATGGCTACACCTTC.

This clone appeared a single time. Here the CDR3 reads CASSLGGEAFF. The CDR3 DNA reads as TGTGCCAGCAGCCTGGGAGGTGAAGCTTTCTTT. V usage is TRBV6-6 and J usage is TRBJ1-1, with no clear D. V lost 6 bases, J lost 7 bases, and 9 bases lay in between. The germline V gene has CDR1 MNHNY and CDR2 SVGAGI (reference sequence). CDR3 length equals 11 residues.

The chain combines TRBV7-2 with TRBJ1-2, with D unclear. The CDR3 is 12 residues long. V was shortened by 1 base and J by 7 bases, with 7 bases between the two germline ends. The germline CDR1 and CDR2 sequences are SGHTA and FQGNSA. CDR3 sequence (DNA): TGTGCCAGCAGCTTAGAGAGGGTTGGCTACACCTTC. Translating gives CASSLERVGYTF.

The chain recombines TRBV27 with TRBJ1-4; D remains unclear. The CDR3 has 15 residues. V lost 6 bases to trimming and J lost 5 bases, with 16 bases between them. Per the germline V gene, CDR1 is MNHEY and CDR2 is SMNVEV (reference sequence). CDR3 DNA sequence: TGTGCCAGCAGCATCCTTGAGGGAGGGAATGAAAAACTGTTTTTT. It codes for CASSILEGGNEKLFF.

The gene calls are TRBV5-3 and TRBJ2-4, with D hard to call. TRBV5-3 counts as an open reading frame of uncertain function. The CDR3 loop spans 17 amino acids. The V and J ends lost 0 bases and 0 bases respectively, with 13 bases between them. The CDR3 coding sequence is TGTGCCAGAAGCTTGGATTCGCGAAGGCTAGCCAAAAACATTCAGTACTTC. Encoded protein: CARSLDSRRLAKNIQYF.

CDR3 amino acids: CASSLFVDPRGLYGYTF. In DNA, the CDR3 is TGCGCCAGCAGCCTATTTGTCGACCCCCGCGGGTTATATGGCTACACCTTC. This chain uses TRBV4-1 with TRBJ1-2; D ambiguous. Trimming left V 4 bases short and J 5 bases short, with 23 bases between. Germline V gives CDR1 MGHRA, CDR2 YSYEKL. The CDR3 length is 17 residues.

This clone was seen more than once but under ten times. The gene calls are TRBV7-8 and TRBJ2-1; TRBD2 might be the D (6 bases). The CDR3 totals 14 residues. CDR1 and CDR2 from the germline V gene are SGHVS and FQNEAQ. V lost 0 bases and J 7 bases, leaving 10 bases between the germline ends. CDR3 in DNA: TGTGCCAGCAGCTTAGCGCAGGAGGGGAATGAGCAGTTCTTC. This sequence encodes CASSLAQEGNEQFF.

V gene TRBV7-7 combines with J gene TRBJ2-5; 7 bases are a match to TRBD1. The CDR3 is 14 amino acids. The junction had 5 bases not matched to a gene; V was cut back by 3 bases and J by 4 bases. In germline, CDR1 is SSHAT, CDR2 FNYEAQ (reference sequence). The CDR3 loop reads CASSLAGGLETQYF. As DNA, the CDR3 is TGTGCCAGCAGCTTGGCAGGGGGTCTAGAGACCCAGTACTTC.

This chain connects TRBV7-9 to TRBJ2-7, with D perhaps matching TRBD2 (6 bases). This CDR3 comprises 13 residues. Germline assignment: CDR1 SEHNR and CDR2 FQNEAQ (reference sequence). V was clipped by 10 bases and J by 4 bases, with 17 bases between them. CDR3 coding DNA: TGTGCCACCGCTTTGGGGGGAAAATACGAGCAGTACTTC. Translation gives CATALGGKYEQYF. Based on the CDR3 plus reference TRBV7-9 and TRBJ2-7, the full variable domain is DTGVSQNPRHKITKRGQNVTFRCDPISEHNRLYWYRQTLGQGPEFLTYFQNEAQLEKSRLLSDRFSAERPKGSFSTLEIQRTEQGDSAMYLCATALGGKYEQYFGPGTRLTVT.